These 27 T cell receptor beta chains were sequenced from one sample in a study of CDR3 diversity in severe acne (dated by TCRdb to about 2019). To prepare the library, PCR was applied. TCRdb names Illumina HiSeq 2000 as the instrument used. The public sequencing data were trimmed at Q25 with fastp and processed into clonotypes with MiXCR by TCRdb, which kept only in-frame beta chains. One record per CDR3 amino acid sequence lists the most common genes and DNA. The table for this sample lists approximately 90,000 distinct CDR3 sequences; under 55% of them were counted only once. The ten largest make up approximately 10% of the sample. Material: blood. These receptors all stem from a male donor with severe acne vulgaris.

The chain recombines TRBV10-3 with TRBJ1-5; D not certain. CDR1 and CDR2 from the germline V gene are ENHRY and SYGVKD. The germline V and J ends were trimmed by 0 bases and 7 bases, with 10 bases remaining between them. The CDR3 is 14 amino acids. The DNA of the CDR3 is TGTGCCATCAGTGAGTCTGCAGGCAGGCAGCCCCAGCATTTT. Its translation: CAISESAGRQPQHF.

The chain joins TRBV29-1 to TRBJ1-1; D remains unclear. The CDR3 totals 11 residues. Germline CDR1 and CDR2: SQVTM and ANQGSEA. Trimming left V 4 bases short and J 4 bases short, with 7 bases between. The CDR3 bases are TGCAGCGTTGGCTGGTCCACTGAAGCTTTCTTT. Amino acids: CSVGWSTEAFF.

The gene calls are TRBV7-9 and TRBJ1-2; a weak D match, TRBD1 (5 bases). Germline loops: CDR1 SEHNR, CDR2 FQNEAQ (reference sequence). The CDR3 is made up of 14 amino acids. Trimming took off 5 bases at V and 3 bases at J, with 13 bases between the two ends. The CDR3 here is CASSPGTGDYGYTF. The DNA for the CDR3 is TGTGCCAGCAGCCCAGGGACGGGGGACTATGGCTACACCTTC.

The V gene is TRBV5-8, the J gene TRBJ1-1; D possibly corresponds to TRBD1 (6 bases). V was trimmed by 4 bases and J by 0 bases, leaving 13 bases between them. The germline gives CDR1 SGHTS, CDR2 YDEGEE. The CDR3 length is 15 residues. CDR3 bases: TGTGCCAGCAGCCGTGGGGACACCTTGAACACTGAAGCTTTCTTT. Protein sequence: CASSRGDTLNTEAFF.

This clonotype was picked up many times. V and J are TRBV20-1 and TRBJ1-4; possible D gene TRBD1, 6 bases. The CDR3 is 14 residues long. Per germline, CDR1 DFQATT and CDR2 SNEGSKA (reference sequence). With 3 bases removed from V and 4 bases from J, the gap between germline ends came to 12 bases. The CDR3 bases are TGCAGTGCTAGTTGGGGGCAGGTTAATGAAAAACTGTTTTTT. Its protein product is CSASWGQVNEKLFF.

In DNA form, the CDR3 reads TGTGCCAGCAGCTCGACACTTACATACTATGGCTACACCTTC. Translation: CASSSTLTYYGYTF. The rearrangement links TRBV2 to TRBJ1-2; D ambiguous. V was cut by 6 bases and J by 3 bases, with 14 bases left in between. The V gene's germline CDR1 is SNHLY and CDR2 FYNNEI. CDR3 size: 14 residues.

V and J are TRBV5-1 and TRBJ2-1; perhaps D is TRBD1 or TRBD2 (5 bases each). The CDR3 is 17 residues long. V lost 1 base and J 1 base, leaving 15 bases between the germline ends. Germline V CDR1 and CDR2: SGHRS, YFSETQ. The CDR3 sequence is CASSLPSGTHSYNEQFF. In DNA, the CDR3 is TGCGCCAGCAGCTTGCCCTCCGGGACGCATTCCTACAATGAGCAGTTCTTC.

The chain is built from TRBV5-1 and TRBJ2-1; 7 bases align to TRBD2. This CDR3 has 15 residues. Trimming cost V 2 bases and J 1 base; bases outside gene matches: 3. Germline-derived CDR1 and CDR2 are SGHRS and YFSETQ. The CDR3 here is CASSLGTKSYNEQFF. The CDR3 bases are TGCGCCAGCAGCTTAGGGACTAAGTCCTACAATGAGCAGTTCTTC. Looking up the rest from reference TRBV5-1 and TRBJ2-1 gives the full variable domain: KAGVTQTPRYLIKTRGQQVTLSCSPISGHRSVSWYQQTPGQGLQFLFEYFSETQRNKGNFPGRFSGRQFSNSRSEMNVSTLELGDSALYLCASSLGTKSYNEQFFGPGTRLTVL.

This clonotype came up once. The chain links TRBV7-9 to TRBJ1-4, with D possibly TRBD1 on 5 matching bases. Germline V gives CDR1 SEHNR, CDR2 FQNEAQ (reference sequence). V gave up 4 bases and J gave up 8 bases, with 35 bases separating them. This CDR3 is 21 amino acids long. The CDR3 reads CASSSNRGGGTASDRTEKLFF. The CDR3 region has the DNA TGTGCCAGCAGCTCAAATCGAGGTGGGGGGACCGCAAGTGATCGTACCGAAAAACTGTTTTTT.

The rearrangement joins TRBV29-1 to TRBJ1-5; TRBD1 aligns across 7 bases. CDR1 is SQVTM, CDR2 ANQGSEA, per germline. This CDR3 region has 14 residues. Germline trimming cut 7 bases from V and 7 bases from J; bases unmatched to any gene: 13. In DNA, the CDR3 is TGCAGCGCACTAATTACAGGGGCAGAACAGCCCCAGCATTTT. This sequence encodes CSALITGAEQPQHF.

The chain joins TRBV19 to TRBJ1-1; perhaps TRBD1 as D (6 bases). V lost 5 bases and J 1 base, leaving 11 bases between the germline ends. The CDR3 contains 14 residues. From germline, CDR1 is LNHDA and CDR2 SQIVND (reference sequence). The chain's CDR3 is CASSPGTQNTEAFF. For the CDR3, the DNA is TGTGCCAGTAGTCCAGGGACACAGAACACTGAAGCTTTCTTT.

Turning to this clonotype: This may be a read error: a much more frequent sequence differs by one nucleotide. The chain uses TRBV7-9 and TRBJ2-1, with TRBD2 matching over 7 bases. V was clipped by 6 bases and J by 10 bases; unmatched bases: 15. Germline V gene data show CDR1 as SEHNR and CDR2 as FQNEAQ (reference sequence). The CDR3 runs 15 residues. The CDR3 loop reads CASRERGGSSAEQFF. In nucleotides, the CDR3 is TGTGCCAGCAGAGAACGGGGCGGGAGTTCAGCGGAGCAGTTCTTC.

As to this clonotype: A much bigger clone sits one base away, suggesting this may be a read error. The chain employs TRBV20-1 and TRBJ1-1; maybe TRBD1 (6 bases). The CDR3 totals 13 residues. Germline V gives CDR1 DFQATT, CDR2 SNEGSKA (reference sequence). The CDR3 spells CSATGHVNTEALF. The CDR3 nucleotides read TGCAGTGCTACGGGACACGTGAACACTGAAGCTCTCTTT.

This clonotype was counted many times. The genes are TRBV7-3 and TRBJ2-3, with D hard to call. The CDR3 runs to 14 residues. Germline CDR1 SGHTA, CDR2 FQGTGA. Trimming cost V 3 bases and J 4 bases, with 11 bases left between them. The CDR3 loop is CASSFNSVADTQYF. The CDR3 region has the DNA TGTGCCAGCAGCTTTAATTCCGTCGCAGATACGCAGTATTTT. The full variable domain, in which reference TRBV7-3 and TRBJ2-3 provide the parts outside the CDR3, is GAGVSQTPSNKVTEKGKYVELRCDPISGHTALYWYRQSLGQGPEFLIYFQGTGAADDSGLPNDRFFAVRPEGSVSTLKIQRTERGDSAVYLCASSFNSVADTQYFGPGTRLTVL.

This clonotype was detected ten times or more. J is TRBJ2-3 and V is TRBV2, with TRBD2 matching over 7 bases. CDR1 SNHLY and CDR2 FYNNEI come from the germline V gene. This CDR3 spans 16 amino acids. V was clipped by 4 bases and J by 2 bases; unmatched bases: 9. CDR3 DNA sequence: TGTGCCAGCAGTGCGGTGGGGGGGGGTATCACAGATACGCAGTATTTT. Its translation is CASSAVGGGITDTQYF.

To note about this clonotype: It may be a read error: a sequence one base away is much more abundant. The V call is TRBV5-1, the J call TRBJ2-3, with 12 bases lining up with TRBD1. The CDR3 totals 16 residues. The V gene's germline CDR1 is SGHRS and CDR2 YFSETQ. The CDR3 DNA reads TGCGCCAGCAGCTTGGCCGGGACAGGGGGCACAGATACGCAGTCTTTT. Protein sequence: CASSLAGTGGTDTQSF.

The V call is TRBV25-1, the J call TRBJ2-7; 7 bases map to TRBD1. This CDR3 comprises 16 residues. Germline trimming cut 0 bases from V and 0 bases from J; bases unmatched to any gene: 5. CDR1 and CDR2 from the germline V gene are MGHDK and SYGVNS. CDR3 residues: CASSEYSGQVSYEQYF. The DNA for the CDR3 is TGTGCCAGCAGTGAATACTCCGGACAGGTCTCCTACGAGCAGTACTTC.

In the case of this clonotype: A clone one base away is much larger, so this may be a read error. This chain links TRBV24-1 with TRBJ2-1; D perhaps matches TRBD2 (6 bases). This CDR3 region has 15 residues. Germline V gene sequence: CDR1 KGHDR, CDR2 SFDVKD. The CDR3 DNA is TGTGCCACCAGTGATTTGGGTAGCGGATACAGTGAGCAGTTCTTC. Protein product: CATSDLGSGYSEQFF.

This clonotype was observed once. This is likely a read error, given that the CDR3 carries no conserved phenylalanine or tryptophan at its end. The V call is TRBV5-1, the J call TRBJ2-5; D uncertain. This CDR3 region has 11 residues. The germline V gene has CDR1 SGHRS and CDR2 YFSETQ. The V end was cut by 2 bases, the J end by 1 base, with 0 bases between. CDR3 residues: CASSFQETQYL. In nucleotides, the CDR3 is TGCGCCAGCAGCTTCCAAGAGACCCAGTACCTC.

As concerns this clonotype: Germline is not matched at one junction end, which may reflect a read error. The chain couples TRBV7-3 to TRBJ2-2, with D maybe TRBD2 (7 bases). Germline V gene data show CDR1 as SGHTA and CDR2 as FQGTGA. The CDR3 runs to 16 residues. CDR3 sequence (DNA): TGTGCTAGCAGCTTATCAGCGGGGACAAACACCGGGGAGCTGTTTTTT. Residues: CASSLSAGTNTGELFF.

CDR3 nucleotide sequence: TGTGCCAGCCGACTGGACTTGGGGGGCATGAACACTGAAGCTTTCTTT. Its translation: CASRLDLGGMNTEAFF. The genes are TRBV6-1 and TRBJ1-1, with TRBD1 as a possible D gene (6 bases). Germline assignment: CDR1 MNHNS and CDR2 SASEGT. The V end lost 8 bases, the J end lost 0 bases, and 19 bases lay between the germline ends. The length of the CDR3 is 16 residues.

There are a few counts of this clonotype. V and J are TRBV9 and TRBJ2-5, with D possibly TRBD2 on 5 matching bases. V lost 10 bases, J lost 2 bases, and 18 bases lay in between. This CDR3 is 14 amino acids long. Germline loops: CDR1 SGDLS, CDR2 YYNGEE. The CDR3 loop reads CASGDRAEQETQYF. The CDR3 coding sequence is TGTGCCTCCGGCGACCGAGCGGAGCAAGAGACCCAGTACTTC.

This clonotype was seen at least ten times. One junction end does not reproduce the germline sequence, and a read error may be involved. The chain joins TRBV20-1 to TRBJ2-7; 7 bases match TRBD2. This CDR3 spans 13 amino acids. Germline values: CDR1 DFQATT, CDR2 SNEGSKA (reference sequence). CDR3 DNA sequence: TGCAGTGCCCTAAGGGGAGGGCCCTATGAGCAGTACTTC. Amino acid sequence: CSALRGGPYEQYF.

A remark on this clonotype: An end of the junction differs from the germline gene, which may be a read error. The chain recombines TRBV24-1 with TRBJ2-7, with 7 bases fitting TRBD1. The V gene's germline CDR1 is KGHDR and CDR2 SFDVKD. CDR3 length equals 13 residues. CDR3 sequence (DNA): TGTGCCAGCAGTGCTGCAGGGGGCTACGAGCAGTACTTC. Amino acid sequence: CASSAAGGYEQYF.

Ten or more counts support this clonotype. The chain joins TRBV29-1 to TRBJ2-7, with 7 bases matching TRBD1. Germline V gene data show CDR1 as SQVTM and CDR2 as ANQGSEA. This CDR3 is 11 amino acids long. V was clipped by 8 bases and J by 7 bases; unmatched bases: 8. Written as DNA, the CDR3 is TGCAGCATCGACAGGGTGGGTGAGCAGTACTTC. Protein: CSIDRVGEQYF.

This clonotype was detected a few times. The rearrangement uses TRBV7-9 and TRBJ2-7; 13 nucleotides line up with TRBD2. Per the germline V gene, CDR1 is SEHNR and CDR2 is FQNEAQ (reference sequence). CDR3 length: 13 amino acids. V shed 7 bases and J 5 bases; nucleotides not matched to a gene: 2. The CDR3, as DNA: TGTGCCAGCAAACTAGCGGGAGGGCACGAGCAGTACTTC. Its translation: CASKLAGGHEQYF.

As concerns this clonotype: One end of the junction varies from germline; a read error may be responsible. The rearrangement links TRBV25-1 to TRBJ2-7; the match to TRBD1 covers 8 bases. Germline values: CDR1 MGHDK, CDR2 SYGVNS. The CDR3 totals 17 residues. The CDR3 bases are TGTGCCAGCAGTTACTCGCCGGGACAGGAAAGCTCCTATGAGCAGTACTTC. Its protein product is CASSYSPGQESSYEQYF.